This T cell receptor (beta chain) emerged from a study of tissue T cells after allogeneic stem cell transplantation. Study observations and caveats: This small cohort was clinically heterogeneous, and sampling depth was a limitation. Motif-based clustering found tissue-specific repertoire signatures shared across patients, though few clones were shared. Anatomically similar tissues had similar TCR repertoires within each patient.

Data came from immunoSEQ multiplex PCR; TCRdb stores just in-frame clones and leaves some out. The sample contains several thousand clones, roughly 60% of which appear only once. As to this clone: What it recognizes is unknown.

The CDR3 is made up of 13 amino acids. Deletions cut 4 bases from V and 4 bases from J, with 9 bases between. Germline CDR1 SGHRS, CDR2 YFSETQ. Sequenced material: tissue from the esophagus, taken at autopsy. The rearrangement links TRBV5-1 to TRBJ1-5; maybe TRBD1 (5 bases). The receptor comes from a female donor of 60 years or more with lung cancer. CDR3 nucleotides: TGCGCCAGCAGCCGTGAGGGGAATCAGCCCCAGCATTTT. Encoded protein: CASSREGNQPQHF.